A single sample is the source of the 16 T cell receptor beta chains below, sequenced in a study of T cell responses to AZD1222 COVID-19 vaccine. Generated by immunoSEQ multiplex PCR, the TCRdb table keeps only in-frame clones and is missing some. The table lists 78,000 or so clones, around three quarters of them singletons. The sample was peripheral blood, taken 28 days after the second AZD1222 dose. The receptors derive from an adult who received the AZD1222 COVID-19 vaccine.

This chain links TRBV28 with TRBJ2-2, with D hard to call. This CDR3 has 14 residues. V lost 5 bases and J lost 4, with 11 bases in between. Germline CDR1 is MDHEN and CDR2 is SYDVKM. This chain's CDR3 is CASSQVSVTGELFF. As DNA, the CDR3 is TGTGCCAGCAGTCAGGTCTCGGTCACCGGGGAGCTGTTTTTT.

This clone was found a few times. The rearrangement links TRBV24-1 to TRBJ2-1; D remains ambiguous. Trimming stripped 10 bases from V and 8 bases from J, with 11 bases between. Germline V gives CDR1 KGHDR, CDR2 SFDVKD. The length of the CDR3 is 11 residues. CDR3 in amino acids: CATSYADEQFF. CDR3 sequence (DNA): TGTGCCACTAGCTACGCGGATGAGCAGTTCTTC.

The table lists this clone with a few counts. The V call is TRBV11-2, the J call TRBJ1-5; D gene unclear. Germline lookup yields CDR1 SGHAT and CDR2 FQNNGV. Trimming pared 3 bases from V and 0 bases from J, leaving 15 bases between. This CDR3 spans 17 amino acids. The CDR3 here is CASSLRSVEDSNQPQHF. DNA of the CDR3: TGTGCCAGCAGCTTGAGGTCGGTGGAGGATAGCAATCAGCCCCAGCATTTT.

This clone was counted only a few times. CDR3 region: CASTSGTGVFLETQYF. The DNA of the CDR3 is TGCGCCAGCACGTCCGGGACAGGGGTTTTTCTAGAGACCCAGTACTTC. The chain links TRBV5-1 to TRBJ2-5; the match to TRBD1 covers 10 bases. The CDR3 has 16 residues. Trimming took 6 bases from V and 4 from J; bases not matched to a gene: 12. Germline CDR1 is SGHRS and CDR2 is YFSETQ.

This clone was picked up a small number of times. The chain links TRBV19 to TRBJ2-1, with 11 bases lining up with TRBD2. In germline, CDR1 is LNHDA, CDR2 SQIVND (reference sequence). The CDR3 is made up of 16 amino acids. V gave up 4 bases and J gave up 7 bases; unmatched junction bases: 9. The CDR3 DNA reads TGTGCCAGTAGTAGCATAACTAGCGGGAGTGCGAATGAGCAGTTCTTC. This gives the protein CASSSITSGSANEQFF.

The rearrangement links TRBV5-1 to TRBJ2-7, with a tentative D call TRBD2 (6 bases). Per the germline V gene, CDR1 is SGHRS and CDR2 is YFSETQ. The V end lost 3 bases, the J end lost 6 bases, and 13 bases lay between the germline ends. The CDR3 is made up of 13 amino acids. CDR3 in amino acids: CASSSTSVSEQYF. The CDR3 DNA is TGCGCCAGCAGCTCGACTAGTGTGAGCGAGCAGTACTTC.

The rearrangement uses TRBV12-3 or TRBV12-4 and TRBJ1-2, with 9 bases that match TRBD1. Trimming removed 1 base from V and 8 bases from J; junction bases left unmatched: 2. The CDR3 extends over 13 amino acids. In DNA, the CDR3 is TGTGCCAGCAGTTTAGGACAGGGGGGAGGCTACACCTTC. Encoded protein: CASSLGQGGGYTF.

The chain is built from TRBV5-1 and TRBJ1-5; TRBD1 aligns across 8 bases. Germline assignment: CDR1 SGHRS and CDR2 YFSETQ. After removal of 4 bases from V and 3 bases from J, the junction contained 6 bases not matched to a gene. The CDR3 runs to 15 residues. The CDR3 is CASSPWTGINQPQHF. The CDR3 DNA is TGCGCCAGCAGCCCCTGGACAGGGATCAATCAGCCCCAGCATTTT.

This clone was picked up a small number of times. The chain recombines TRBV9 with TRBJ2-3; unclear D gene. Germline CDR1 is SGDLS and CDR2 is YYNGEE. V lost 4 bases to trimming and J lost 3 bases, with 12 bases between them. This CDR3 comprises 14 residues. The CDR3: CASSRPETTDTQYF. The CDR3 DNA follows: TGTGCCAGCAGCAGGCCAGAGACTACAGATACGCAGTATTTT.

CDR3 amino acids: CASFPGGGTGELFF. CDR3 nucleotides: TGTGCCAGCTTCCCAGGAGGTGGTACCGGGGAGCTGTTTTTT. The chain employs TRBV6-5 and TRBJ2-2; D might be TRBD2 (5 bases). Trimming left V 8 bases short and J 5 bases short, with 15 bases between. Germline V gives CDR1 MNHEY, CDR2 SVGAGI. There are 14 residues in the CDR3.

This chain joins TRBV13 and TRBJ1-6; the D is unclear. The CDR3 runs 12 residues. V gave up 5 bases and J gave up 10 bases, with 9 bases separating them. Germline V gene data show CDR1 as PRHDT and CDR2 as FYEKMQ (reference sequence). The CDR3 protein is CASSPPGSPLHF. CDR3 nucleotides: TGTGCCAGCAGCCCCCCTGGGTCACCCCTCCACTTT.

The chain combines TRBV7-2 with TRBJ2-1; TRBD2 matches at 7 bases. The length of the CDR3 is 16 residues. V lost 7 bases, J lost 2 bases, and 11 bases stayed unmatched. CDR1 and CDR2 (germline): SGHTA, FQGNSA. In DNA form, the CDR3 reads TGTGCCAGCACCCCCTCCCTGAGCGGGACCTACAATGAGCAGTTCTTC. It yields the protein CASTPSLSGTYNEQFF.

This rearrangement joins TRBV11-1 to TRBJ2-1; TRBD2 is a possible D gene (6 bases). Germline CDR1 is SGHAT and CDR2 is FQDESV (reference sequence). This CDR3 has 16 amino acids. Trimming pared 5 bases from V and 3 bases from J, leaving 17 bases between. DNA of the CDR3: TGTGCCAGCAGCGCGCCGGGACTCTTACGCTACAATGAGCAGTTCTTC. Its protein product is CASSAPGLLRYNEQFF.

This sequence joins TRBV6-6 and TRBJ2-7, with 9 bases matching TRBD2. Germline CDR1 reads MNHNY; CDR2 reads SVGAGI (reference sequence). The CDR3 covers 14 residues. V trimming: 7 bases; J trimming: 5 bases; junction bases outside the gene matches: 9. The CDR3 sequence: CASKRGALMDEQYF. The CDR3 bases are TGTGCCAGCAAGCGGGGGGCATTAATGGACGAGCAGTACTTC.

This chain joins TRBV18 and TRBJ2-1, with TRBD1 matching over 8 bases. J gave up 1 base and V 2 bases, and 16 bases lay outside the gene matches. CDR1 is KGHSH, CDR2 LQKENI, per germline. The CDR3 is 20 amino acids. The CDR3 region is CASSPRTLQGGMGSYNEQFF. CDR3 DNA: TGTGCCAGCTCACCAAGGACCCTACAGGGGGGAATGGGGTCCTACAATGAGCAGTTCTTC.

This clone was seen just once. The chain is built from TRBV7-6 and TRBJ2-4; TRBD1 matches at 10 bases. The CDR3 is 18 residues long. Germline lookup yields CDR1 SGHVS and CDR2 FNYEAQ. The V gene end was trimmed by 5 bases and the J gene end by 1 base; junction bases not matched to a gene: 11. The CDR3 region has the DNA TGTGCCAGCAGCCCTACCGACAGGGGGCGCGGGGCCAAAAACATTCAGTACTTC. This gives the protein CASSPTDRGRGAKNIQYF. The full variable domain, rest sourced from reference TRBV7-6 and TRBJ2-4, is GAGVSQSPRYKVTKRGQDVALRCDPISGHVSLYWYRQALGQGPEFLTYFNYEAQQDKSGLPNDRFSAERPEGSISTLTIQRTEQRDSAMYRCASSPTDRGRGAKNIQYFGAGTRLSVL.